This T cell receptor (beta chain) comes out of a study of blood T cell repertoires in COVID-19. Germline assignment: CDR1 MNHEY and CDR2 SVGAGI. Trimming pared 6 bases from V and 1 base from J, leaving 11 bases between. This CDR3 is 14 amino acids long. The repertoire was sequenced with immunoSEQ multiplex PCR; TCRdb's copy has only in-frame clones and lacks some. Of 230,000 or so clones listed, roughly 80% were seen once; the top ten hold around 5%. Specimen: peripheral blood. V usage is TRBV6-5 and J usage is TRBJ2-3; D unresolved. The receptor comes from a human donor in a cohort sampled during active COVID-19. The CDR3 DNA is TGTGCCAGCAGCGCCTGGCAGGGCACAGATACGCAGTATTTT. This sequence encodes CASSAWQGTDTQYF.